This T cell receptor (beta chain) was recovered during a study of identifying expanded T cells in peripheral blood. Sequenced by immunoSEQ multiplex PCR; TCRdb stores in-frame clones only, minus some. Here the sample spans about 52,000 clones, roughly 82% being singletons. A single count supports this clone. Antigen specificity is unknown. During the collection period, no donor immune events like infections were recorded. Study-level results: Across healthy donors, higher total template counts meant significantly greater roughly 2-week count variance. About 1.2 clones differed between technical replicates, versus roughly 17 and 20 over time.

The germline CDR1 and CDR2 sequences are SNHLY and FYNNEI. The CDR3 has 15 residues. V gave up 5 bases and J gave up 1 base; unmatched junction bases: 7. This TCR came from a person aged 18-69 years in good health. The V call is TRBV2, the J call TRBJ2-5; TRBD2 matches at 7 bases. What was sequenced was blood. Written as DNA, the CDR3 is TGTGCCAGCAGTCCCCCTAGCGGAGCCCAAGAGACCCAGTACTTC. Its protein product is CASSPPSGAQETQYF.